The text below deals with one TCR beta chain. The data are from a study of control samples from healthy donors and cancer patients. With V trimmed by 6 bases and J by 12 bases, 6 bases remained unmatched. This CDR3 contains 12 residues. Germline V gene lookup returns CDR1 SQVTM and CDR2 ANQGSEA. The method was immunoSEQ multiplex PCR; TCRdb's version includes in-frame clones alone and lacks a portion of them. The table has some 94,000 clones, around 87% seen once. The sequencing input was blood. The chain carries TRBV29-1 and TRBJ1-6, with 9 bases matching TRBD1. The clonotype originates from a woman aged 50 to 60 in good health. CDR3 sequence (DNA): TGCAGCGTAGGGGGACAGGGACTACCCCTCCACTTT. It specifies CSVGGQGLPLHF.